This T cell receptor (beta chain) came from a study of CD8 T cells in ankylosing spondylitis. Germline CDR1 is MNHEY and CDR2 is SMNVEV (reference sequence). The CDR3 is made up of 16 amino acids. V lost 3 bases and J lost 9, with 21 bases in between. Comment on this clonotype: Its antigen is currently unknown.

TCRdb used MiXCR to reprocess the 5' RACE reads, holding one entry per CDR3 protein. The sample holds a few hundred thousand distinct CDR3 sequences, 20% to 25% seen once. Study observations and caveats: Fewer than ten highly homologous variants made up a TCR beta motif that seemed to typify ankylosing spondylitis blood. As reported, disease-linked clones showed significant enrichment in matched ankylosing spondylitis synovial fluid. Those disease-linked clones were CD8+; they were also relatively rare in peripheral blood.

V gene TRBV27 combines with J gene TRBJ2-1; the D gene is possibly TRBD1 (6 bases). The TCR originated in a male donor with ankylosing spondylitis. The sequenced material came from blood, either unsorted or a sorted T cell fraction (not recorded which). This chain's CDR3 is CASSFRTARLVSEQFF. CDR3 in DNA: TGTGCCAGCAGTTTTCGGACAGCCCGCCTGGTGAGTGAGCAGTTCTTC.